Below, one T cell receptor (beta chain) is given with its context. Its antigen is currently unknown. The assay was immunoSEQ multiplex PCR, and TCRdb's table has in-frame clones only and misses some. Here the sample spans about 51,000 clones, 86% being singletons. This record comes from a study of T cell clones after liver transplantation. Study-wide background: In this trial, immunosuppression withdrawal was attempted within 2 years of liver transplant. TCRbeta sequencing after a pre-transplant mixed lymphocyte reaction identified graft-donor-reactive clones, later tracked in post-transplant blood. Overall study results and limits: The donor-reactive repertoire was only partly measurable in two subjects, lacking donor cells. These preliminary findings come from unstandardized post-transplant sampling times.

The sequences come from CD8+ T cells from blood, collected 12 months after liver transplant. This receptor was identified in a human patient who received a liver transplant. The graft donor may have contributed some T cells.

The CDR3 DNA follows: TGTGCCAGCAGCTTAGACGGGGGGGGACTCCCCGAGCAGTACTTC. Protein: CASSLDGGGLPEQYF. The rearrangement uses TRBV13 and TRBJ2-7; the match to TRBD2 covers 8 bases. The CDR3 sequence is 15 residues long. Germline loops: CDR1 PRHDT, CDR2 FYEKMQ (reference sequence). The V gene end was trimmed by 1 base and the J gene end by 6 bases; junction bases not matched to a gene: 8. The full variable domain, rest sourced from reference TRBV13 and TRBJ2-7, is AAGVIQSPRHLIKEKRETATLKCYPIPRHDTVYWYQQGPGQDPQFLISFYEKMQSDKGSIPDRFSAQQFSDYHSELNMSSLELGDSALYFCASSLDGGGLPEQYFGPGTRLTVT.